This TCR beta chain was found in a study of CD8+CD57+ T cells in acquired aplastic anemia. Turning to the study itself: Across the sorted CD4+ and CD8+ cells, DNA amounts averaged approximately 3.1 ug.

Genomic DNA provided the template from which TCR beta VDJ and CDR3 profiles were obtained. TCRdb re-called the reads with MiXCR, one entry per CDR3 protein. This sample yields about 180,000 distinct CDR3 sequences, of which almost 50% are seen a single time; around 13% belongs to the top ten. With V trimmed by 1 base and J by 1 base, 2 bases remained unmatched. The CDR3 covers 15 residues. From germline, CDR1 is DFQATT and CDR2 SNEGSKA (reference sequence). Whole-study findings and limits: Patients shared under 30 CD8+ CDR3 sequences with controls.

An expansion of CD8+CD57+ cells by flow cytometry had been shown in patients chosen for sequencing. As for this clonotype: Its antigen is unidentified.

The sequence was collected from a human donor with aplastic anemia. The sequenced sample was sorted CD4+, CD8+, or CD8+CD57+ T cells (not recorded which) from PBMCs. The chain combines TRBV20-1 with TRBJ2-5; 11 positions match TRBD2. The CDR3 region is CSARGGLAGQETQYF. Written as DNA, the CDR3 is TGCAGTGCTAGAGGCGGACTAGCGGGCCAAGAGACCCAGTACTTC.